The T cell receptor beta chain described here comes from a study of CD8 T cells in Susac syndrome (dated by TCRdb to between 2018 and 2020). Concerning the study at large: Of the Susac syndrome patients who were sequenced, 8 or 9 were in clinical remission while six had clinically active disease. Susac syndrome patients were therapy-naive, on corticosteroids (some also receiving IVIg), or on IVIg alone at blood withdrawal. Repertoire sequencing was used to test whether CD8+ T cell activation and differentiation in Susac syndrome was antigen driven.

Including cysteine and phenylalanine, the CDR3 has 14 amino acids. This entry keeps only the CDR3 DNA: 42 bases, framed from base 1. About this clonotype: Its antigen is unknown. The input lacks base qualities; no much larger clone sits a single base away.

Peripheral blood CD8+ and CD4+ T cells from healthy donors, Susac syndrome patients and multiple sclerosis patients were profiled using high-throughput TCR beta sequencing. Susac syndrome patients met recently defined diagnostic criteria for definite or probable disease. Bulk CD8+ and CD4+ T cells were purified by magnetic negative isolation, while CD8+ TEMRA cells were enriched using FACS. Blood was drawn into EDTA tubes, processed within 24 hours, and PBMCs were isolated by density gradient centrifugation. PBMCs destined for TCR sequencing were cryopreserved in liquid nitrogen and later thawed in a 37 °C water bath. The sorted or isolated CD4+, CD8+ and CD8+ TEMRA cells had a purity of 90% or higher. RNA was extracted using the RNeasy kit, and about 0.45 to 1 ug of the RNA was reverse transcribed with random hexamers. The immunoSEQ multiplex PCR assay, which covers 54 Vbeta and 13 Jbeta segments, was used to amplify TCR beta CDR3 regions. To correct PCR amplification bias, a synthetic template baseline was used for both primer optimization and computational correction. Under the source paper's analysis protocol: Only productive sequences were kept, with reads annotated to V, D and J genes according to IMGT and analyzed in immunoSEQ Analyzer. Clonality was calculated as one minus the Shannon entropy normalized by log2 of the number of productive unique sequences. For each patient and control, public and private clones were evaluated among the 100 most prevalent clones. Clones were defined as Susac-specific when absent from the healthy and MS cohorts, from approximately 1,100 published viral clones and from other ImmuneACCESS disease sequences. TCRdb reprocessed the public reads (quality trimming at Q25 with fastp, clone calling with MiXCR) and kept in-frame beta chains. Each CDR3 protein appears once, grouped with its most common genes and DNA. TCRdb's processing, not the authors' own work, is the source of the V and J calls. This sample holds roughly 200,000 distinct CDR3 sequences; about 95% were observed only once. The ten biggest clones cover 0.099% of the sample.

Results and caveats for the whole study, not just this receptor: The number of individuals in the TCR sequencing and HLA analysis was acknowledged as relatively small. No clonal expansion was detected in the CD4+ T cell repertoire of Susac syndrome patients.

The sequencing input was CD4+ T cells from PBMCs. This chain joins TRBV1 to TRBJ2-3; the D segment call TRBD1 is taken from the table without a DNA check. TRBV1 is noted as a pseudogene. The receptor was isolated from a human donor with Susac syndrome. The bases read TGCACCAGCAGCCAAGCGCCGGGAACAGATACGCAGTATTTT. Translated, this gives CTSSQAPGTDTQYF.